One and the same sample provided the 13 T cell receptor beta chains below, sequenced in a study of blood T cell repertoires in COVID-19 (dated by TCRdb to 2020 to 2021). Receptor libraries were prepared by the immunoSEQ multiplex PCR assay. TCRdb re-hosts the immuneACCESS table, in-frame sequences only. Its copies lack some clones; in the studies checked, an unresolved V gene accounts for under half of them, and the cause for the rest is not known. The sample table contains a few hundred thousand clones; only one count was recorded for approximately 89% of them. The ten largest clonotypes hold 10% of the sample. Sequenced material: peripheral blood. These receptors were taken from a woman in her seventies with COVID-19, enrolled during active disease.

This clone has a single count. This chain uses TRBV5-1 with TRBJ1-5; D might be TRBD1 (6 bases). Germline V gene data show CDR1 as SGHRS and CDR2 as YFSETQ. V lost 0 bases and J 7 bases, leaving 11 bases between the germline ends. CDR3 length: 14 residues. The CDR3 DNA sequence: TGCGCCAGCAGCTTGGCAGGGCAGGGGCAGCCCCAGCATTTT. Protein product: CASSLAGQGQPQHF.

This clone was seen once. One end of the junction is discordant with germline, which a read error may explain. The CDR3 loop is CASSYTSSGEQFF. The CDR3 DNA is TGTGCTAGCAGCTATACTAGCAGTGGTGAGCAGTTCTTC. The chain links TRBV7-7 to TRBJ2-1; D possibly corresponds to TRBD2 (6 bases). This CDR3 has 13 amino acids. Looked up from germline, CDR1 is SSHAT and CDR2 is FNYEAQ (reference sequence).

This chain uses TRBV23-1 with TRBJ2-5, with 12 bases lining up with TRBD2. TRBV23-1 is reported as an ORF; its role is uncertain. The CDR3 is 18 amino acids. The V gene end was trimmed by 8 bases and the J gene end by 2 bases; junction bases not matched to a gene: 15. The CDR3 reads CASAPRWLAGGEQETQYF. The CDR3 DNA reads as TGCGCCAGCGCCCCCCGTTGGCTAGCGGGAGGGGAACAAGAGACCCAGTACTTC.

This clone showed up many times. V is TRBV6-5 and J is TRBJ1-5; perhaps TRBD1 as D (5 bases). CDR1 MNHEY and CDR2 SVGAGI come from the germline V gene. Trimming removed 6 bases at V and 0 bases at J, with 9 bases between. This CDR3 has 14 residues. CDR3 coding DNA: TGTGCCAGCAGCCGGACATATAGCAATCAGCCCCAGCATTTT. This encodes CASSRTYSNQPQHF.

The chain has TRBV6-1 and TRBJ2-7; D gene ambiguous. Germline CDR1 and CDR2: MNHNS and SASEGT. Trimming removed 4 bases from V and 2 bases from J, with 18 bases in between. The CDR3 sequence is 16 residues long. The CDR3 sequence is CASSGAAQAPPYEQYF. The CDR3, as DNA: TGTGCCAGCAGTGGCGCGGCTCAAGCCCCCCCCTACGAGCAGTACTTC.

This chain connects TRBV21-1 to TRBJ1-2. TRBV21-1 is noted as a pseudogene. The CDR3 is 14 amino acids. Here the CDR3 reads CASSKARVGGGYTF. The CDR3 coding sequence is TGTGCCAGCAGCAAAGCAAGGGTGGGGGGTGGCTACACCTTC.

This clone was picked up one time. The rearrangement links TRBV5-4 to TRBJ2-2; 14 nucleotides line up with TRBD2. The junction had 9 bases not matched to a gene; V was cut back by 3 bases and J by 5 bases. The CDR3 is 18 amino acids. In germline, CDR1 is SGHNT, CDR2 YYREEE (reference sequence). CDR3: CASSSPGLAGVTTGELFF. CDR3 DNA: TGTGCCAGCAGCTCCCCGGGACTAGCGGGAGTAACGACCGGGGAGCTGTTTTTT.

This chain links TRBV27 with TRBJ2-1, with 8 bases fitting TRBD2. The CDR3 is 17 amino acids. The V segment lost 5 bases and the J segment 0 bases; nucleotides outside the gene matches: 9. Germline V gene sequence: CDR1 MNHEY, CDR2 SMNVEV (reference sequence). This CDR3 is CASSPTYSGISYNEQFF. For the CDR3, the DNA is TGTGCCAGCAGTCCGACGTATAGCGGGATCTCCTACAATGAGCAGTTCTTC.

This chain links TRBV4-3 with TRBJ2-2, with D perhaps TRBD2 (5 bases). This CDR3 is 14 amino acids long. The V and J ends lost 4 bases and 5 bases respectively, with 11 bases between them. Per germline, CDR1 LGHNA and CDR2 YSLEER. CDR3 bases: TGCGCCAGCAGCCGAGGGAAGAGGACCGGGGAGCTGTTTTTT. This codes for CASSRGKRTGELFF.

The chain combines TRBV12-3 or TRBV12-4 with TRBJ2-5; no firm D call. Trimming shortened V by 7 bases and J by 5 bases, and 8 bases separated the two germline ends. CDR3 length: 11 residues. CDR3 sequence: CASTVQETQYF. CDR3 bases: TGTGCCAGCACTGTTCAGGAGACCCAGTACTTC.

As to this clone: The sample has other DNA sequences that encode this CDR3 too. The chain joins TRBV6-5 to TRBJ1-1, with D unclear. The length of the CDR3 is 11 residues. From germline, CDR1 is MNHEY and CDR2 SVGAGI. Between the trimmed V and J ends, which lost 6 bases and 3 bases, there was a span of 5 bases. The CDR3 here is CASRRDTEAFF. The DNA of the CDR3 is TGTGCCAGCAGGAGGGACACTGAAGCTTTCTTT.

The V gene is TRBV7-2, the J gene TRBJ1-5; 11 bases align to TRBD1. The germline V gene has CDR1 SGHTA and CDR2 FQGNSA. This CDR3 contains 15 residues. Germline trimming cut 4 bases from V and 2 bases from J; bases unmatched to any gene: 1. CDR3 sequence: CASSWGQGGNQPQHF. CDR3 in DNA: TGTGCCAGCAGCTGGGGACAGGGGGGCAATCAGCCCCAGCATTTT.

The chain couples TRBV11-2 to TRBJ1-6, with 7 nucleotides matching TRBD1. CDR1 is SGHAT, CDR2 FQNNGV, per germline. With 5 bases clipped from V and 10 bases from J, the junction kept 11 bases outside the gene matches. The CDR3 extends over 15 amino acids. The CDR3 DNA follows: TGTGCCAGCAGCCCGGCCGGACAGGCAAAGTCACCCCTCCACTTT. Protein product: CASSPAGQAKSPLHF.